A single sample gave rise to the 9 T cell receptor beta chains below, sequenced in a study of T cells in Graves' hyperthyroidism and ophthalmopathy. It was RNA transcripts that yielded the amplified TCR beta CDR3 regions. TCR CDR3 underwent first-round RT-PCR with the HTBI primer set. Each CDR3 protein gets one entry after TCRdb re-called the multiplex PCR reads with MiXCR. The sample shows some 600,000 distinct CDR3 sequences, around 46% of them seen only once. Material: peripheral blood or thyroid tissue (not recorded which). The source is a woman between 18 and 30 years old with Graves' hyperthyroidism.

This clonotype was observed a single time. CDR3 in amino acids: CASSLEVDSPLHF. In DNA, the CDR3 is TGTGCCAGTAGTTTGGAGGTGGATTCACCCCTCCACTTT. The chain is built from TRBV19 and TRBJ1-6; D gene uncertain. The germline V and J ends were trimmed by 5 bases and 8 bases, with 10 bases remaining between them. The germline V gene encodes CDR1 LNHDA and CDR2 SQIVND (reference sequence). The CDR3 contains 13 residues.

The gene calls are TRBV11-2 and TRBJ2-5; a possible D gene is TRBD2 (5 bases). Trimming took 8 bases from V and 3 from J, leaving 13 bases between them. Per germline, CDR1 SGHAT and CDR2 FQNNGV. The CDR3 is 13 residues long. CDR3 sequence: CASARVGEETQYF. CDR3 nucleotides: TGTGCCAGCGCCCGGGTGGGAGAAGAGACCCAGTACTTC.

This rearrangement joins TRBV9 to TRBJ2-7; D uncertain. The CDR3 extends over 14 amino acids. From germline, CDR1 is SGDLS and CDR2 YYNGEE. V was trimmed by 4 bases and J by 4 bases, leaving 15 bases between them. The CDR3 region has the DNA TGTGCCAGCAGCCAGAAAAGAGTGACTTACGAGCAGTACTTC. Residues: CASSQKRVTYEQYF.

This chain links TRBV24-1 with TRBJ2-7, with 10 bases aligning to TRBD1. The length of the CDR3 is 16 residues. J lost 3 bases, V lost 11 bases, and 15 bases had no gene match. Germline V gene lookup returns CDR1 KGHDR and CDR2 SFDVKD. The DNA for the CDR3 is TGTGCCAGCAGCCAAGGACCGGGACAGGGGTTCTACGAGCAGTACTTC. It encodes CASSQGPGQGFYEQYF.

This clonotype was recorded many times. Mismatch with germline at one junction end may stem from a read error. The chain employs TRBV10-3 and TRBJ1-6; D gene unclear. CDR3 length equals 11 residues. Germline loops: CDR1 ENHRY, CDR2 SYGVKD. The CDR3 region has the DNA TGTGCCAGCAGTGAGGGTTCACCCCTCCACTTT. Translation: CASSEGSPLHF.

This clonotype has only one observation. The gene calls are TRBV7-9 and TRBJ2-7; D is unclear. Trimming cost V 4 bases and J 9 bases, with 19 bases left between them. CDR3 length: 14 amino acids. The germline V gene has CDR1 SEHNR and CDR2 FQNEAQ (reference sequence). Here the CDR3 reads CASSSTDGPPAQYF. The CDR3 DNA is TGTGCCAGCAGCTCAACCGACGGACCCCCCGCGCAGTACTTC.

This clonotype was observed many times. V is TRBV25-1 and J is TRBJ2-2; no clear D gene. Trimming shortened V by 0 bases and J by 2 bases, and 7 bases separated the two germline ends. Germline CDR1 MGHDK, CDR2 SYGVNS. CDR3 length equals 15 residues. The CDR3 loop reads CASSEYRVNTGELFF. CDR3 DNA: TGTGCCAGCAGTGAATATAGGGTAAACACCGGGGAGCTGTTTTTT. Looking up the rest from reference TRBV25-1 and TRBJ2-2 gives the full variable domain: EADIYQTPRYLVIGTGKKITLECSQTMGHDKMYWYQQDPGMELHLIHYSYGVNSTEKGDLSSESTVSRIRTEHFPLTLESARPSHTSQYLCASSEYRVNTGELFFGEGSRLTVL.

The chain joins TRBV7-9 to TRBJ2-7; 8 nucleotides agree with TRBD1. This CDR3 is 15 amino acids long. Trimming cost V 1 base and J 0 bases; bases outside gene matches: 2. The germline V gene encodes CDR1 SEHNR and CDR2 FQNEAQ (reference sequence). CDR3 nucleotides: TGTGCCAGCAGCTTAGTTGGGACAGGCTCCTACGAGCAGTACTTC. It codes for CASSLVGTGSYEQYF.

This chain uses TRBV7-6 with TRBJ2-5, with 10 nucleotides matching TRBD2. This CDR3 contains 19 residues. Germline V gene sequence: CDR1 SGHVS, CDR2 FNYEAQ. V gave up 3 bases and J gave up 0 bases; unmatched junction bases: 13. The CDR3 sequence: CASSFPDGTSVPYQETQYF. The CDR3 coding sequence is TGTGCCAGCAGCTTTCCCGACGGGACTAGCGTTCCTTACCAAGAGACCCAGTACTTC.